This entry is about one T cell receptor (beta chain). Its cognate antigen is unknown. The data are from a study of shared clonotypes between healthy human individuals. The V gene end was trimmed by 4 bases and the J gene end by 0 bases; junction bases not matched to a gene: 10. The CDR3 runs 17 residues. In germline, CDR1 is MDHEN, CDR2 SYDVKM. Clones were sequenced by immunoSEQ multiplex PCR, and TCRdb holds only the in-frame ones, with some missing. The top ten clones hold about 1.1% of a sample with some 2,000,000 clones, about 94% of them seen once. The study's findings and limits: Estimated clonotype richness was generally higher in naive than memory subsets. Only blood was sampled, and tissue TCR repertoires likely differ from blood ones. The study drew on few donors, limiting represented genetic and exposure-history diversity.

Naive CD8 isolation took CD45RO-negative cells positively selected for CCR7 and excluded terminally differentiated effector memory CD45RA+ cells. Sequencing input: naive CD8+ T cells sorted from blood. J is TRBJ1-1 and V is TRBV28, with TRBD1 identical over 8 bases. The receptor was derived from a man in his late teens or twenties in good health. The CDR3 bases are TGTGCCAGCAGTTCACCTAGGACAGGGACCTTGAACACTGAAGCTTTCTTT. Protein product: CASSSPRTGTLNTEAFF.